The present TCR beta chain was sequenced within a study of blood T cell repertoires in COVID-19. Study-wide background: The origin of the acute and convalescent COVID-19 samples was the United States, Italy and Spain. T cells, B-cell-depleted T cells, or PBMCs supplied cDNA or gDNA.

Generated by immunoSEQ multiplex PCR, the TCRdb table keeps only in-frame clones and is missing some. In the table there are almost 400,000 clones, more than 75% of which are singletons. Trimming took 11 bases from V and 5 from J, leaving 19 bases between them. Germline V gene lookup returns CDR1 MNHEY and CDR2 SVGAGI. The CDR3 spans 14 residues. Seattle-derived patients entered the study during active infection and were followed longitudinally. J is TRBJ1-5 and V is TRBV6-5, with no clear D. Sequencing was performed on peripheral blood. The TCR originated in a woman aged 60-75 years with COVID-19, enrolled during active disease. The CDR3 loop is CASSVIEGDQPQHF. DNA for the CDR3: TGTGCCTCCTCGGTTATAGAGGGAGATCAGCCCCAGCATTTT.